Below, 12 T cell receptor beta chains from the same sample are listed, as sequenced in a study of T-cell reconstitution after alpha-beta-depleted transplantation in children (dated by TCRdb to about 2016). Libraries were made using PCR. The sequencing machine was an Illumina HiSeq 2500. TCR libraries were prepared with molecular barcoding, using unique molecular identifiers to normalize TCRbeta repertoire quantification. TCRdb took the public reads, trimmed them with fastp at Q25, ran MiXCR for clone calling and kept in-frame beta chains. Identical CDR3 proteins give one entry, which carries the most common genes and DNA. The sample records some 500,000 distinct CDR3 sequences, approximately 20% of which are singletons. 2.5% to 4% of the sample belongs to the ten largest clones. The sample here was PBMCs from the stem cell graft donor, taken from the stem cell graft. Receptors originate from a human donor who donated a stem cell graft to a child with acute lymphoblastic leukemia.

The chain couples TRBV9 to TRBJ2-1; 7 nucleotides match TRBD2. The trim removed 4 bases at V and 7 bases at J, leaving 11 bases unmatched. The CDR3 spans 15 residues. Germline V lookup: CDR1 SGDLS, CDR2 YYNGEE. The chain's CDR3 is CASSRATWGGNEQFF. Here the CDR3 DNA reads TGTGCCAGCAGCAGAGCGACCTGGGGGGGGAATGAGCAGTTCTTC.

V and J are TRBV7-3 and TRBJ2-3, with D possibly being TRBD2 (6 bases). V dropped 1 base and J dropped 0 bases, with 14 bases sitting between them. Per germline, CDR1 SGHTA and CDR2 FQGTGA. The CDR3 spans 17 residues. The CDR3 sequence: CASSLMGRTSSTDTQYF. In DNA form, the CDR3 reads TGTGCCAGCAGCTTAATGGGGAGGACTTCTAGCACAGATACGCAGTATTTT.

This chain joins TRBV20-1 and TRBJ1-6; the D gene is possibly TRBD1 (6 bases). This CDR3 is built from 16 residues. CDR1 and CDR2 from the germline V gene are DFQATT and SNEGSKA (reference sequence). Deletions cut 0 bases from V and 5 bases from J, with 14 bases between. Here the CDR3 DNA reads TGCAGTGCTAGAGAATTCGGACAGTCGGATAATTCACCCCTCCACTTT. It specifies CSAREFGQSDNSPLHF.

The J gene is TRBJ2-1, the V gene TRBV19, with TRBD1 as a possible D gene (5 bases). The length of the CDR3 is 15 residues. Looked up from germline, CDR1 is LNHDA and CDR2 is SQIVND (reference sequence). V gave up 0 bases and J gave up 6 bases, with 12 bases separating them. CDR3 in amino acids: CASSIDRAPPNEQFF. In nucleotides, the CDR3 is TGTGCCAGTAGTATAGACAGGGCCCCCCCCAATGAGCAGTTCTTC.

This clonotype has only a few counts. The chain links TRBV29-1 to TRBJ2-5; 7 nucleotides align to TRBD2. J lost 7 bases, V lost 4 bases, and 9 bases had no gene match. The CDR3 is 13 amino acids. CDR1 SQVTM and CDR2 ANQGSEA come from the germline V gene. The CDR3 DNA sequence: TGCAGCGTTGGAGCTAGCGGTCTATGGACCCAGTACTTC. This sequence encodes CSVGASGLWTQYF.

The genes are TRBV11-2 and TRBJ2-3; no clear D gene. V lost 6 bases, J lost 0 bases, and 19 bases lay in between. Germline assignment: CDR1 SGHAT and CDR2 FQNNGV. The CDR3 totals 17 residues. The CDR3 is CASRFMWQVPSTDTQYF. CDR3 nucleotides: TGTGCCAGCAGATTCATGTGGCAGGTCCCTAGCACAGATACGCAGTATTTT.

This clonotype was found a few times. V and J are TRBV20-1 and TRBJ2-1; TRBD2 matches 7 bases. CDR3 size: 15 residues. The germline gives CDR1 DFQATT, CDR2 SNEGSKA (reference sequence). After removal of 0 bases from V and 5 bases from J, the junction contained 7 bases not matched to a gene. The CDR3 DNA follows: TGCAGTGCTAGAGATCCCGGCGGGAGCCACAATGAGCAGTTCTTC. Its protein is CSARDPGGSHNEQFF.

This clonotype was counted between two and nine times. The conserved phenylalanine or tryptophan normally closing the CDR3 is absent here, so this likely arose from a read error. No DNA is shown, since the ends of the CDR3 on it are uncertain; the CDR3 is the one TCRdb lists. The V gene is TRBV21-1, the J gene TRBJ2-7; whether TRBD1, the table's D call, matches the DNA was not checked. TRBV21-1 is a pseudogene. Termini included, the CDR3 measures 12 amino acids. The CDR3 sequence: CASSKDQGPGPI.

This chain connects TRBV7-9 to TRBJ2-5; D gene ambiguous. The CDR3 contains 14 residues. V dropped 4 bases and J dropped 1 base, with 10 bases sitting between them. Germline V gives CDR1 SEHNR, CDR2 FQNEAQ (reference sequence). The CDR3 sequence: CASSSPLGQETQYF. CDR3 coding DNA: TGTGCCAGCAGCTCACCCCTGGGCCAAGAGACCCAGTACTTC.

This clonotype was detected a few times. This rearrangement joins TRBV5-5 to TRBJ2-1; D tentatively reads TRBD1 or TRBD2 (5 bases each). Germline V gene lookup returns CDR1 SGHKS and CDR2 YYEKEE (reference sequence). V dropped 1 base and J dropped 4 bases, with 12 bases sitting between them. The CDR3 runs 15 residues. CDR3 sequence reads: CASSLTGPYYNEQFF. Written as DNA, the CDR3 is TGTGCCAGCAGCTTGACGGGACCCTATTACAATGAGCAGTTCTTC.

This chain uses TRBV5-1 with TRBJ1-2; D might be TRBD1 (5 bases). V was clipped by 3 bases and J by 7 bases, with 13 bases between them. In germline, CDR1 is SGHRS, CDR2 YFSETQ. The CDR3 covers 13 residues. The CDR3 is CASSSGTVPGYTF. The DNA for the CDR3 is TGCGCCAGCAGCTCCGGGACCGTTCCTGGCTACACCTTC.

The rearrangement links TRBV20-1 to TRBJ2-1; the D is unclear. Germline CDR1 DFQATT, CDR2 SNEGSKA (reference sequence). This CDR3 region has 12 residues. V shed 1 base and J shed 4 bases, with 5 bases lying between them. The CDR3 reads CSARAEYNEQFF. CDR3 nucleotides: TGCAGTGCTAGAGCGGAGTACAATGAGCAGTTCTTC.